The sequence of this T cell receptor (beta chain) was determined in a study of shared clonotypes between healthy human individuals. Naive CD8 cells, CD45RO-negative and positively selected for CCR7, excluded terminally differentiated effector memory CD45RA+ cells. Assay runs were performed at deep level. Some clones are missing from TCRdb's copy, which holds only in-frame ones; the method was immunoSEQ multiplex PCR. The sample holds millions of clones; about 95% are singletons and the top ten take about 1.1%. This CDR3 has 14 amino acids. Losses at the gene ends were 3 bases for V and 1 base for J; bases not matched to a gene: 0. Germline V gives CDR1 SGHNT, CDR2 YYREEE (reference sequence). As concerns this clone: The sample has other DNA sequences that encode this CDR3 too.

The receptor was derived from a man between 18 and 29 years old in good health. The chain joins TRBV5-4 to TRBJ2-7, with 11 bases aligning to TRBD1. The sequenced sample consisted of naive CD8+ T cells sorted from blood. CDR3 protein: CASSWDRGSYEQYF. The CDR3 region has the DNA TGTGCCAGCAGCTGGGACAGGGGGTCCTACGAGCAGTACTTC.